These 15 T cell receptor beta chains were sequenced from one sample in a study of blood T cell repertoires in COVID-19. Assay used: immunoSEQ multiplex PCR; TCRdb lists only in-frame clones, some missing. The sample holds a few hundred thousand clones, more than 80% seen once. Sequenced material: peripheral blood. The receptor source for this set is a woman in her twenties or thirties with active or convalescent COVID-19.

The CDR3 DNA follows: TGTGCCACCAGTGATCCCCGGGGTAGCGGGGGGTATGATGAGCAGTTCTTC. Translating gives CATSDPRGSGGYDEQFF. V is TRBV24-1 and J is TRBJ2-1, with TRBD2 identical over 10 bases. The length of the CDR3 is 17 residues. CDR1 KGHDR and CDR2 SFDVKD come from the germline V gene. Losses at the gene ends were 3 bases for V and 8 bases for J; bases not matched to a gene: 12.

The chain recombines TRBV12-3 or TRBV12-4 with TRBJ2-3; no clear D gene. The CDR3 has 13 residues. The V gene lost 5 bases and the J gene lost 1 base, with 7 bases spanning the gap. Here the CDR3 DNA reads TGTGCCAGCAGTATAACGGGCACAGATACGCAGTATTTT. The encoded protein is CASSITGTDTQYF.

The CDR3 spells CASSMTGGNTEAFF. Here the CDR3 DNA reads TGTGCCAGCAGCATGACAGGGGGGAACACTGAAGCTTTCTTT. The chain is built from TRBV7-2 and TRBJ1-1; 9 bases align to TRBD1. Germline V gene lookup returns CDR1 SGHTA and CDR2 FQGNSA. The V and J ends lost 5 bases and 1 base, in that order; junction bases with no gene match: 2. The CDR3 totals 14 residues. The complete variable domain, with remaining parts taken from reference TRBV7-2 and TRBJ1-1, reads GAGVSQSPSNKVTEKGKDVELRCDPISGHTALYWYRQSLGQGLEFLIYFQGNSAPDKSGLPSDRFSAERTGGSVSTLTIQRTQQEDSAVYLCASSMTGGNTEAFFGQGTRLTVV.

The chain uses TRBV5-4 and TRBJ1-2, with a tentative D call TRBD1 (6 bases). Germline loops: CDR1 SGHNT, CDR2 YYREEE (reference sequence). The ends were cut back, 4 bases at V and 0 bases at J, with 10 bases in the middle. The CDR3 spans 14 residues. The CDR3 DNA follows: TGTGCCAGCAGCACGGGACAATCTAACTATGGCTACACCTTC. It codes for CASSTGQSNYGYTF.

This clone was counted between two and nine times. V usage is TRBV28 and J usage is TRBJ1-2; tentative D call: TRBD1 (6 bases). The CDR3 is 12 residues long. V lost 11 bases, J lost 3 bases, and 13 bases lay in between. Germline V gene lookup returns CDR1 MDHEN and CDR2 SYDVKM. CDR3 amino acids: CACIEGDYGYTF. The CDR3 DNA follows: TGTGCCTGCATTGAGGGGGACTATGGCTACACCTTC.

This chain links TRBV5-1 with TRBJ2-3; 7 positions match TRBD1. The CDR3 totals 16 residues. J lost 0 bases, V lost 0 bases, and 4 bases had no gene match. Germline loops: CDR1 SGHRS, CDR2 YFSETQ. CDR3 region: CASSLVLGQSTDTQYF. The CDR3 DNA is TGCGCCAGCAGCTTGGTATTGGGACAGAGCACAGATACGCAGTATTTT.

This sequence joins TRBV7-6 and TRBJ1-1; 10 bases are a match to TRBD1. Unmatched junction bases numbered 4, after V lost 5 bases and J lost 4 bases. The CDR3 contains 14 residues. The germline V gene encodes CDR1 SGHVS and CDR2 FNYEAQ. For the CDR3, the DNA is TGTGCCAGCAGCCAAGGACAGGGGGTCACTGAAGCTTTCTTT. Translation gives CASSQGQGVTEAFF.

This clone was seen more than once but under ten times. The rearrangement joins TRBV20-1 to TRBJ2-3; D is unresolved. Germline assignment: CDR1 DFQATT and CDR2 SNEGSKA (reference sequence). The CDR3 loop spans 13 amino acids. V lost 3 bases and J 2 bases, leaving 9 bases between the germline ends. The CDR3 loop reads CSASPGSTDTQYF. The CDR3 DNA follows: TGCAGTGCTAGTCCAGGATCCACAGATACGCAGTATTTT.

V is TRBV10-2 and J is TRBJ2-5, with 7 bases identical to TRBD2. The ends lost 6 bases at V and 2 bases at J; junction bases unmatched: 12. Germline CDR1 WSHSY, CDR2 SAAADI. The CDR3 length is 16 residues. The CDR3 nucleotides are TGCGCCAGCAGCTCCCCTAAGCGGGGCAGACAAGAGACCCAGTACTTC. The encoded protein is CASSSPKRGRQETQYF.

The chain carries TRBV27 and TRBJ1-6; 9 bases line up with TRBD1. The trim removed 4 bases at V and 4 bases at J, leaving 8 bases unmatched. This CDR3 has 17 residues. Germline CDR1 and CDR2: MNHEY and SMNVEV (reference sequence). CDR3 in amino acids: CASSSGDRDFYNSPLHF. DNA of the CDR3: TGTGCCAGCAGTTCGGGGGACAGGGATTTTTATAATTCACCCCTCCACTTT.

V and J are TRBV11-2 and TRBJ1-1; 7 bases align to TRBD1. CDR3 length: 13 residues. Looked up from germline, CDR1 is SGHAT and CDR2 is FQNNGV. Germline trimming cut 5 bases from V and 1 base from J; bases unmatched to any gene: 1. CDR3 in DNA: TGTGCCAGCAGCAACAGGGGGAACACTGAAGCTTTCTTT. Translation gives CASSNRGNTEAFF. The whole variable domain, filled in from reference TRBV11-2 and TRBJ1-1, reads EAGVAQSPRYKIIEKRQSVAFWCNPISGHATLYWYQQILGQGPKLLIQFQNNGVVDDSQLPKDRFSAERLKGVDSTLKIQPAKLEDSAVYLCASSNRGNTEAFFGQGTRLTVV.

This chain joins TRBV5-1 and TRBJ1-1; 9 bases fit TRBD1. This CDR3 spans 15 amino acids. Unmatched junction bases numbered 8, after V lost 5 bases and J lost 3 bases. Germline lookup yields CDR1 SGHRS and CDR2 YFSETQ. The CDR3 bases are TGCGCCAGCAGTACGGGACAGGGTTCGGACACTGAAGCTTTCTTT. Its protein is CASSTGQGSDTEAFF.

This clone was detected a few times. CDR3 sequence reads: CASSLEREQYF. For the CDR3, the DNA is TGTGCCAGCAGCTTGGAGAGGGAGCAGTACTTC. This rearrangement joins TRBV5-4 to TRBJ2-7, with unresolved D. The CDR3 sequence is 11 residues long. Germline V gene lookup returns CDR1 SGHNT and CDR2 YYREEE (reference sequence). V gave up 0 bases and J gave up 7 bases, with 5 bases separating them.

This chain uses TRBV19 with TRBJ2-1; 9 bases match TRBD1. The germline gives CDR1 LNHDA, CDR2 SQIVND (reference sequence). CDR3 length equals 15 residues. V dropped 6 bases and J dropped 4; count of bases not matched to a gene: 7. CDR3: CASRSGTGTYNEQFF. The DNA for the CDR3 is TGTGCCAGTAGATCTGGGACAGGGACTTACAATGAGCAGTTCTTC.

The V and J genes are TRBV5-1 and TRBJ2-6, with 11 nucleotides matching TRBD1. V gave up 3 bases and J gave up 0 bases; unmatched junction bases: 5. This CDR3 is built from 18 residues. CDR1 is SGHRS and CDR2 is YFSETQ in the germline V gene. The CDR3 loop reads CASSSGTGGSSGANVLTF. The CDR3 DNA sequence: TGCGCCAGCAGCTCAGGGACAGGGGGGAGCTCTGGGGCCAACGTCCTGACTTTC.